This TCR beta chain comes out of a study of technical replicates of blood from several donors. Profiled with immunoSEQ multiplex PCR; TCRdb holds only in-frame clones, not every one. The table shows about 79,000 clones, with 90% to 95% occurring only once. The CDR3 covers 15 residues. Germline lookup yields CDR1 KGHSH and CDR2 LQKENI. The ends were cut back, 3 bases at V and 2 bases at J, with 13 bases in the middle. The V gene is TRBV18, the J gene TRBJ2-5, with D maybe TRBD2 (6 bases). The sample comprised T cells isolated from PBMCs. This sequence originates from a human donor in good health. The CDR3 bases are TGTGCCAGCTCACCCTCTGCGGGGTTACAAGAGACCCAGTACTTC. It codes for CASSPSAGLQETQYF.